Presented here are 27 T cell receptor beta chains from one specimen sequenced in a study of identical twins. TCRdb analysed the 5' RACE reads with MiXCR anew, one entry per CDR3 protein. Of fewer than 500,000 distinct CDR3 sequences detected, 24% appear once; the ten largest clones hold 2.5% to 3.5%. This sample was shared with a second study, whose subject was T cells expressing NK-cell markers.

The sample taken for sequencing was CD4+ T cells sorted from blood. These receptors were collected from a woman younger than 30 in good health.

The CDR3 region is CAISVQGGAEAFF. CDR3 DNA sequence: TGTGCCATCAGTGTCCAGGGGGGAGCTGAAGCTTTCTTT. The rearrangement links TRBV10-3 to TRBJ1-1; 7 positions agree with TRBD1. V dropped 4 bases and J dropped 6; count of bases not matched to a gene: 5. CDR1 is ENHRY and CDR2 is SYGVKD in the germline V gene. The CDR3 loop spans 13 amino acids.

V gene TRBV15 combines with J gene TRBJ2-3; the D is unclear. Germline loops: CDR1 LNHNV, CDR2 YYDKDF (reference sequence). The CDR3 is 12 amino acids. V dropped 0 bases and J dropped 11 bases, with 9 bases sitting between them. CDR3 sequence: CATSRDKDVQYF. The CDR3, as DNA: TGTGCCACCAGCAGAGATAAGGATGTGCAGTATTTT.

This clonotype has just a few counts. This chain links TRBV10-3 with TRBJ2-1; D might be TRBD1 (7 bases). The V end lost 6 bases, the J end lost 5 bases, and 23 bases lay between the germline ends. The CDR3 covers 17 residues. Germline CDR1 is ENHRY and CDR2 is SYGVKD. CDR3 sequence reads: CAIRGGRGVGADNEQFF. For the CDR3, the DNA is TGTGCCATCAGGGGCGGCAGGGGGGTTGGGGCGGACAATGAGCAGTTCTTC.

The chain uses TRBV7-2 and TRBJ1-5, with unresolved D. The CDR3 spans 12 residues. Per the germline V gene, CDR1 is SGHTA and CDR2 is FQGNSA. Trimming took 5 bases from V and 9 from J, leaving 11 bases between them. The CDR3 DNA is TGTGCCAGCAGCCCGCCATCGAGGCCCCAGCATTTT. Its protein product is CASSPPSRPQHF.

This chain joins TRBV10-3 and TRBJ2-3; no clear D. Germline V CDR1 and CDR2: ENHRY, SYGVKD. This CDR3 has 14 residues. Deletions cut 4 bases from V and 1 base from J, with 9 bases between. CDR3 amino acids: CAISGFGGTDTQYF. The DNA of the CDR3 is TGTGCCATCAGTGGCTTTGGTGGCACAGATACGCAGTATTTT.

J is TRBJ1-1 and V is TRBV20-1; D uncertain. Between the trimmed V and J ends, which lost 5 bases and 10 bases, there was a span of 23 bases. Germline lookup yields CDR1 DFQATT and CDR2 SNEGSKA (reference sequence). The CDR3 has 14 residues. CDR3 protein: CSAWALTTREGAFF. The CDR3 DNA reads as TGCAGTGCTTGGGCCTTGACCACAAGGGAGGGAGCTTTCTTT.

The chain couples TRBV6-1 to TRBJ2-7; TRBD2 might be the D (6 bases). The germline V gene has CDR1 MNHNS and CDR2 SASEGT. The CDR3 contains 14 residues. V was cut by 5 bases and J by 5 bases, with 16 bases left in between. The DNA for the CDR3 is TGTGCCAGCAGTCCGTTCGGGGAGGTAAACGAGCAGTACTTC. This encodes CASSPFGEVNEQYF.

V gene TRBV7-3 combines with J gene TRBJ2-3; D gene uncertain. Trimming left V 3 bases short and J 4 bases short, with 8 bases between. Germline values: CDR1 SGHTA, CDR2 FQGTGA. This CDR3 is built from 13 residues. The CDR3, as DNA: TGTGCCAGCAGCTTCCAAGCTTCAGATACGCAGTATTTT. Its translation is CASSFQASDTQYF.

This clonotype was counted only a few times. V gene TRBV9 combines with J gene TRBJ2-3; 10 bases are shared with TRBD2. In germline, CDR1 is SGDLS, CDR2 YYNGEE. The CDR3 sequence is 15 residues long. Trimming removed 2 bases from V and 5 bases from J; junction bases left unmatched: 5. The CDR3 nucleotides read TGTGCCAGCAGCGTTAGCGGGGGGTTGGGAGATACGCAGTATTTT. This encodes CASSVSGGLGDTQYF.

This chain uses TRBV10-3 with TRBJ2-7, with 8 bases aligning to TRBD2. Germline lookup yields CDR1 ENHRY and CDR2 SYGVKD. V gave up 4 bases and J gave up 5 bases; unmatched junction bases: 4. The CDR3 covers 13 residues. The CDR3 protein is CAISAVRGDEQYF. The CDR3 coding sequence is TGTGCCATCAGTGCGGTGCGGGGGGACGAGCAGTACTTC.

For the CDR3, the DNA is TGTGCCAGCAGTTACTCGGGGGGTTCGGACGCTTTCTTT. It yields the protein CASSYSGGSDAFF. V gene TRBV6-5 combines with J gene TRBJ1-1; a weak D match, TRBD1 (5 bases). This CDR3 has 13 amino acids. Trimming cost V 0 bases and J 11 bases, with 13 bases left between them. Per the germline V gene, CDR1 is MNHEY and CDR2 is SVGAGI.

CDR3 sequence: CASSPITDRGGLHYNEQFF. The CDR3, as DNA: TGTGCCAGCTCACCCATCACGGATCGCGGTGGCCTTCACTACAATGAGCAGTTCTTC. The chain uses TRBV18 and TRBJ2-1, with D uncertain. The CDR3 has 19 amino acids. CDR1 KGHSH and CDR2 LQKENI come from the germline V gene. Between the trimmed V and J ends, which lost 3 bases and 3 bases, there was a span of 24 bases.

Of note for this clonotype: The junction departs from the called germline gene at one end, perhaps through a read error. The chain is built from TRBV7-7 and TRBJ2-1, with 14 bases matching TRBD2. Germline lookup yields CDR1 SSHAT and CDR2 FNYEAQ (reference sequence). The CDR3 length is 17 residues. The CDR3 bases are TGTGCTAGCAGTAAGGGACTAGCGGGGGTGACCTACAATGAGCAGTTCTTC. It encodes CASSKGLAGVTYNEQFF.

The chain links TRBV28 to TRBJ2-3; 7 positions agree with TRBD1. CDR1 and CDR2 (germline): MDHEN, SYDVKM. The J segment lost 6 bases and the V segment lost 6 bases, leaving 6 bases of the junction unmatched. The CDR3 loop spans 13 amino acids. Here the CDR3 DNA reads TGTGCCAGCAGAACCACACAGGGGGATACGCAGTATTTT. Amino acid sequence: CASRTTQGDTQYF.

This clonotype turned up a few times. DNA of the CDR3: TGTGCCAGCAGCTTAGGGGCAGGCGATGGCTACACCTTC. This codes for CASSLGAGDGYTF. The chain uses TRBV11-2 and TRBJ1-2, with D unclear. V lost 1 base and J 6 bases, leaving 9 bases between the germline ends. CDR3 size: 13 residues. Germline CDR1 reads SGHAT; CDR2 reads FQNNGV.

This clonotype occurred a few times. This chain links TRBV5-6 with TRBJ1-5; D is perhaps TRBD1 (5 bases). The germline V gene has CDR1 SGHDT and CDR2 YYEEEE. This CDR3 is 15 amino acids long. V was shortened by 3 bases and J by 1 base, with 11 bases between the two germline ends. In DNA, the CDR3 is TGTGCCAGCAGCTGGGGGTATTTGAGCAATCAGCCCCAGCATTTT. Translation: CASSWGYLSNQPQHF.

This clonotype was detected only a few times. This chain connects TRBV20-1 to TRBJ2-5, with TRBD2 matching 8 bases. V shed 5 bases, J shed 5 bases, and the junction held 10 bases outside the gene matches. Germline CDR1 and CDR2: DFQATT and SNEGSKA (reference sequence). The CDR3 has 14 residues. CDR3 sequence: CSAPSAGGRETQYF. Written as DNA, the CDR3 is TGCAGTGCTCCCTCGGCGGGGGGAAGGGAGACCCAGTACTTC.

The chain has TRBV5-1 and TRBJ2-3, with D unclear. The CDR3 spans 12 residues. The V gene's germline CDR1 is SGHRS and CDR2 YFSETQ. Trimming removed 4 bases at V and 9 bases at J, with 12 bases between. The CDR3: CASSADGQTQYF. DNA of the CDR3: TGCGCCAGCAGCGCGGACGGTCAGACGCAGTATTTT.

This sequence joins TRBV24-1 and TRBJ2-5; 7 bases align to TRBD1. The CDR3 consists of 15 residues. The V and J ends lost 9 bases and 0 bases, in that order; junction bases with no gene match: 9. CDR1 and CDR2 from the germline V gene are KGHDR and SFDVKD. In nucleotides, the CDR3 is TGTGCCACCCTAGGACAGGAGGTGTACCAAGAGACCCAGTACTTC. Translation gives CATLGQEVYQETQYF.

The table lists this clonotype with many counts. The CDR3 nucleotides read TGTGCCAGCAGCGACCGGGACAGGGGGCGCGGAGAGACCCAGTACTTC. Translation: CASSDRDRGRGETQYF. The chain recombines TRBV3-1 with TRBJ2-5, with 12 bases lining up with TRBD1. This CDR3 comprises 16 residues. Germline values: CDR1 LGHDT, CDR2 YNNKEL (reference sequence). Trimming removed 5 bases from V and 4 bases from J; junction bases left unmatched: 8.

This chain connects TRBV12-3 or TRBV12-4 to TRBJ1-6; D gene unclear. The length of the CDR3 is 16 residues. Deletions cut 7 bases from V and 0 bases from J, with 13 bases between. The CDR3 spells CASTPDRSSYNSPLHF. In DNA, the CDR3 is TGTGCCAGCACCCCGGACCGCAGCTCCTATAATTCACCCCTCCACTTT.

This clonotype was counted only a few times. The V gene is TRBV6-2 or TRBV6-3, the J gene TRBJ2-1; 12 nucleotides agree with TRBD2. The length of the CDR3 is 15 residues. J lost 8 bases, V lost 6 bases, and 8 bases had no gene match. Per germline, CDR1 MNHEY and CDR2 SVGEGT. CDR3 loop: CASSLAGGLSYEQFF. Here the CDR3 DNA reads TGTGCCAGCAGCCTAGCGGGAGGGCTGTCCTATGAGCAGTTCTTC.

This chain links TRBV7-2 with TRBJ2-3; a possible D gene is TRBD2 (6 bases). This CDR3 contains 15 residues. Germline CDR1 and CDR2: SGHTA and FQGNSA. Deletions cut 7 bases from V and 4 bases from J, with 18 bases between. This CDR3 is CASNGVAGLADTQYF. The CDR3 coding sequence is TGTGCCAGCAATGGGGTGGCGGGACTGGCAGATACGCAGTATTTT.

The chain couples TRBV12-3 or TRBV12-4 to TRBJ1-2; D gene unclear. This CDR3 is 12 amino acids long. V dropped 6 bases and J dropped 4 bases, with 9 bases sitting between them. CDR3 sequence: CASSPSVYGYTF. The CDR3 DNA is TGTGCCAGCAGCCCCAGTGTCTATGGCTACACCTTC.

J is TRBJ2-5 and V is TRBV10-3, with unresolved D. The V gene's germline CDR1 is ENHRY and CDR2 SYGVKD. The V and J ends lost 5 bases and 10 bases respectively, with 11 bases between them. The CDR3 runs 11 residues. This CDR3 is CAISTDRIQYF. In DNA form, the CDR3 reads TGTGCCATCAGTACCGATCGCATCCAGTACTTC.

The chain links TRBV6-5 to TRBJ1-6; D remains unclear. CDR1 is MNHEY and CDR2 is SVGAGI in the germline V gene. The CDR3 sequence is 14 residues long. Trimming removed 3 bases at V and 6 bases at J, with 9 bases between. The CDR3 sequence is CASSYKGLNSPLHF. For the CDR3, the DNA is TGTGCCAGCAGTTATAAGGGTCTTAATTCACCCCTCCACTTT.

This chain uses TRBV6-1 with TRBJ2-1; 12 positions agree with TRBD1. Germline V gives CDR1 MNHNS, CDR2 SASEGT. The CDR3 totals 15 residues. After removal of 6 bases from V and 2 bases from J, the junction contained 2 bases not matched to a gene. The CDR3 DNA reads TGTGCCAGCAGAGGGACAGGGGGCGCCTACAATGAGCAGTTCTTC. Protein sequence: CASRGTGGAYNEQFF.